The 21 T cell receptor beta chains reported below all come from one sample, sequenced in a study of CD8+CD57+ T cells in acquired aplastic anemia. The TCR beta profiling, which covered VDJ combination and CDR3 sequence, was carried out using genomic DNA as the template. Each CDR3 protein is one row after TCRdb ran MiXCR on the reads. The sample records 100,000 to 150,000 distinct CDR3 sequences, more than 40% being singletons. The sequencing input was sorted CD4+, CD8+, or CD8+CD57+ T cells (not recorded which) from PBMCs. These receptors were collected from a human donor in good health, serving as a control.

The chain uses TRBV7-2 and TRBJ2-3; unclear D gene. Germline CDR1 is SGHTA and CDR2 is FQGNSA. V lost 5 bases and J lost 6, with 9 bases in between. The CDR3 length is 12 residues. In nucleotides, the CDR3 is TGTGCCAGCAGCCAGCAGGAGGATACGCAGTATTTT. It translates to CASSQQEDTQYF.

The chain has TRBV4-1 and TRBJ1-2; D might be TRBD1 (6 bases). The V gene lost 0 bases and the J gene lost 8 bases, with 16 bases spanning the gap. The CDR3 contains 15 residues. The germline CDR1 and CDR2 sequences are MGHRA and YSYEKL. The CDR3 protein is CASSQDPEGVFGYTF. The CDR3 nucleotides are TGCGCCAGCAGCCAAGACCCGGAGGGGGTGTTCGGCTACACCTTC.

The chain joins TRBV9 to TRBJ1-6; maybe TRBD1 (6 bases). This CDR3 is built from 16 residues. The germline V gene has CDR1 SGDLS and CDR2 YYNGEE. Trimming took off 2 bases at V and 1 base at J, with 10 bases between the two ends. CDR3 nucleotides: TGTGCCAGCAGCGTGAGCAGGGGTTCCTATAATTCACCCCTCCACTTT. Protein: CASSVSRGSYNSPLHF.

This clonotype showed up many times. The chain links TRBV29-1 to TRBJ1-3; D ambiguous. Germline CDR1 is SQVTM and CDR2 is ANQGSEA. CDR3 length: 15 amino acids. The V end was cut by 4 bases, the J end by 0 bases, with 13 bases between. The CDR3 coding sequence is TGCAGCGTTGGGGAACAGATAAGCTCTGGAAACACCATATATTTT. Amino acids: CSVGEQISSGNTIYF.

This clonotype appeared many times. The CDR3: CASSYLVGTAYGYTF. In DNA form, the CDR3 reads TGTGCCAGCAGCTACCTCGTAGGGACAGCCTATGGCTACACCTTC. This chain connects TRBV6-5 to TRBJ1-2, with 7 bases aligning to TRBD1. The CDR3 has 15 amino acids. In germline, CDR1 is MNHEY, CDR2 SVGAGI. Trimming removed 6 bases from V and 4 bases from J; junction bases left unmatched: 11.

The chain combines TRBV11-1 with TRBJ1-1, with 9 nucleotides matching TRBD1. This CDR3 comprises 20 residues. Germline assignment: CDR1 SGHAT and CDR2 FQDESV (reference sequence). J was trimmed by 4 bases and V by 2 bases; bases with no gene match: 20. The CDR3 sequence is CASSLLFRDRVIPSGTEAFF. The DNA for the CDR3 is TGTGCCAGCAGCTTATTATTTCGGGACAGGGTAATACCGAGCGGCACTGAAGCTTTCTTT.

The V call is TRBV10-3, the J call TRBJ2-5; D possibly corresponds to TRBD2 (6 bases). The CDR3 totals 13 residues. Deletions cut 7 bases from V and 3 bases from J, with 12 bases between. Germline-derived CDR1 and CDR2 are ENHRY and SYGVKD. DNA of the CDR3: TGTGCCATCACCCCGTCGGGGGAAGAGACCCAGTACTTC. The encoded protein is CAITPSGEETQYF.

This clonotype occurred a few times. V is TRBV6-2 or TRBV6-3 and J is TRBJ2-3, with unresolved D. The CDR3 length is 14 residues. V was shortened by 5 bases and J by 3 bases, with 12 bases between the two germline ends. CDR1 is MNHEY and CDR2 is SVGEGT in the germline V gene. The CDR3 sequence is CASSPPGKTDTQYF. The CDR3 DNA reads as TGTGCCAGCAGTCCTCCCGGTAAAACAGATACGCAGTATTTT.

In its sample, this clonotype was seen many times. V is TRBV5-6 and J is TRBJ1-2, with D possibly matching TRBD1 (5 bases). V was cut by 0 bases and J by 3 bases, with 15 bases left in between. Germline assignment: CDR1 SGHDT and CDR2 YYEEEE. This CDR3 comprises 16 residues. CDR3 coding DNA: TGTGCCAGCAGCTTGGTCACAGGCGTTGCCTACTATGGCTACACCTTC. Its translation: CASSLVTGVAYYGYTF.

The gene calls are TRBV9 and TRBJ2-7; 8 nucleotides match TRBD1. Germline CDR1 SGDLS, CDR2 YYNGEE. The V gene end was trimmed by 3 bases and the J gene end by 5 bases; junction bases not matched to a gene: 4. The length of the CDR3 is 13 residues. This chain's CDR3 is CASSADRADEQYF. In nucleotides, the CDR3 is TGTGCCAGCAGCGCGGACAGGGCCGACGAGCAGTACTTC. Based on the CDR3 plus reference TRBV9 and TRBJ2-7, the full variable domain is DSGVTQTPKHLITATGQRVTLRCSPRSGDLSVYWYQQSLDQGLQFLIQYYNGEERAKGNILERFSAQQFPDLHSELNLSSLELGDSALYFCASSADRADEQYFGPGTRLTVT.

This clonotype was seen a single time. The chain combines TRBV19 with TRBJ1-1; a possible D gene is TRBD1 (6 bases). Germline V lookup: CDR1 LNHDA, CDR2 SQIVND (reference sequence). V lost 4 bases and J lost 2, with 11 bases in between. This CDR3 comprises 14 residues. The CDR3 loop is CASSRGRLNTEAFF. The CDR3 bases are TGTGCCAGTAGTAGGGGGCGCCTTAACACTGAAGCTTTCTTT.

This chain connects TRBV10-3 to TRBJ1-2; a possible D gene is TRBD1 (5 bases). V was pared by 3 bases and J by 0 bases, with 11 bases between. CDR3 length: 15 residues. Looked up from germline, CDR1 is ENHRY and CDR2 is SYGVKD. The chain's CDR3 is CAISDPRGANYGYTF. CDR3 DNA: TGTGCCATCAGTGACCCCCGGGGGGCTAACTATGGCTACACCTTC.

This clonotype was counted at least ten times. The genes are TRBV19 and TRBJ1-1, with D hard to call. V was pared by 8 bases and J by 4 bases, with 14 bases between. Looked up from germline, CDR1 is LNHDA and CDR2 is SQIVND (reference sequence). The CDR3 has 13 residues. The CDR3 region has the DNA TGTGCCAGTGGGTTCGTGGGAGTCACTGAAGCTTTCTTT. Amino acids: CASGFVGVTEAFF.

This clonotype occurred a few times. Just one base apart from a much larger clone, this may be a read error. J is TRBJ2-4 and V is TRBV12-3 or TRBV12-4; D may be TRBD1 (6 bases). The CDR3 covers 15 residues. CDR3 loop: CASSPQGLAKSIQYF. Here the CDR3 DNA reads TGTGCCAGCAGTCCGCAGGGGCTAGCCAAAAGCATTCAGTACTTC.

This clonotype was seen repeatedly, ten times or more. The chain joins TRBV3-1 to TRBJ2-7; weak D call: TRBD1 (6 bases). The ends were cut back, 2 bases at V and 1 base at J, with 15 bases in the middle. Per germline, CDR1 LGHDT and CDR2 YNNKEL (reference sequence). The CDR3 sequence is 16 residues long. The CDR3 is CASSQSFPDRSYEQYF. The CDR3 bases are TGTGCCAGCAGCCAAAGTTTCCCGGACAGATCCTACGAGCAGTACTTC.

The chain combines TRBV10-1 with TRBJ2-7; D is perhaps TRBD1 or TRBD2 (6 bases each). The CDR3 covers 15 residues. Trimming removed 5 bases from V and 2 bases from J, with 16 bases in between. The germline CDR1 and CDR2 sequences are WNHNN and SYGVQD (reference sequence). Written as DNA, the CDR3 is TGCGCCAGCAGTCCCGGGATCCGGGGGCCCTACGAGCAGTACTTC. Protein product: CASSPGIRGPYEQYF.

This CDR3 is CASMGGQAGYTF. CDR3 nucleotide sequence: TGTGCCAGCATGGGGGGACAGGCTGGCTACACCTTC. V is TRBV2 and J is TRBJ1-2; 8 nucleotides match TRBD1. Germline V gene data show CDR1 as SNHLY and CDR2 as FYNNEI. The junction had 5 bases not matched to a gene; V was cut back by 7 bases and J by 7 bases. The CDR3 covers 12 residues. The whole variable domain, filled in from reference TRBV2 and TRBJ1-2, reads EPEVTQTPSHQVTQMGQEVILRCVPISNHLYFYWYRQILGQKVEFLVSFYNNEISEKSEIFDDQFSVERPDGSNFTLKIRSTKLEDSAMYFCASMGGQAGYTFGSGTRLTVV.

V gene TRBV9 combines with J gene TRBJ2-7; 10 bases line up with TRBD1. This CDR3 is 15 amino acids long. Germline V lookup: CDR1 SGDLS, CDR2 YYNGEE. V shed 2 bases, J shed 2 bases, and the junction held 4 bases outside the gene matches. The CDR3, as DNA: TGTGCCAGCAGCGTGACAGGACAGGGGGCCTACGAGCAGTACTTC. Translation gives CASSVTGQGAYEQYF.

This clonotype was detected once. The chain recombines TRBV9 with TRBJ2-3; 8 positions match TRBD1. Germline CDR1 and CDR2: SGDLS and YYNGEE. This CDR3 is built from 14 residues. The V segment lost 2 bases and the J segment 4 bases; nucleotides outside the gene matches: 3. The CDR3 region is CASSVGTGSDTQYF. As DNA, the CDR3 is TGTGCCAGCAGCGTTGGGACAGGATCAGATACGCAGTATTTT. Looking up the rest from reference TRBV9 and TRBJ2-3 gives the full variable domain: DSGVTQTPKHLITATGQRVTLRCSPRSGDLSVYWYQQSLDQGLQFLIQYYNGEERAKGNILERFSAQQFPDLHSELNLSSLELGDSALYFCASSVGTGSDTQYFGPGTRLTVL.

This clonotype was seen once. Given the absence of the conserved phenylalanine or tryptophan at the CDR3 end, a read error is likely. This chain connects TRBV16 to TRBJ1-5; no firm D call. This CDR3 has 14 amino acids. Germline loops: CDR1 KGHSY, CDR2 FQNENV. With 3 bases removed from V and 7 bases from J, the gap between germline ends came to 13 bases. This CDR3 is CASSQSSFAQPQHL. CDR3 DNA sequence: TGTGCCAGCAGCCAGTCCTCCTTTGCACAGCCCCAGCATCTT.

There are many counts of this clonotype. The chain links TRBV18 to TRBJ2-7, with D tentatively TRBD1 or TRBD2 (5 bases each). V was shortened by 3 bases and J by 2 bases, with 20 bases between the two germline ends. Per the germline V gene, CDR1 is KGHSH and CDR2 is LQKENI. The CDR3 runs 17 residues. CDR3 protein: CASSPFSHGDGTYEQYF. DNA of the CDR3: TGTGCCAGCTCACCTTTTAGCCACGGGGACGGGACCTACGAGCAGTACTTC.